One and the same sample provided the 20 T cell receptor beta chains below, sequenced in a study of early T cells in non-severe SARS-CoV-2 infection. TCRdb re-called the 5' RACE reads through MiXCR, storing one row per CDR3 protein. This sample has some 49,000 distinct CDR3 sequences, with 12% found just once. Source material: whole blood. The origin of the receptors is an adult who was a healthcare worker with PCR-confirmed SARS-CoV-2 infection or an uninfected control (not recorded which).

This clonotype was detected a few times. The chain links TRBV7-9 to TRBJ1-4, with D uncertain. Per the germline V gene, CDR1 is SEHNR and CDR2 is FQNEAQ (reference sequence). The CDR3 totals 14 residues. Trimming stripped 5 bases from V and 5 bases from J, with 12 bases between. The CDR3 DNA sequence: TGTGCCAGCAGCCCCATCCGAGCAAATGAAAAACTGTTTTTT. It encodes CASSPIRANEKLFF.

The rearrangement uses TRBV7-2 and TRBJ2-3, with D perhaps matching TRBD1 (6 bases). Germline V gene data show CDR1 as SGHTA and CDR2 as FQGNSA. The CDR3 is made up of 14 amino acids. V lost 5 bases and J 0 bases, leaving 9 bases between the germline ends. CDR3 sequence reads: CASSAQGSTDTQYF. DNA for the CDR3: TGTGCCAGCAGCGCACAGGGAAGCACAGATACGCAGTATTTT.

The chain carries TRBV6-5 and TRBJ1-6, with D possibly matching TRBD1 (6 bases). The germline V and J ends were trimmed by 8 bases and 0 bases, with 8 bases remaining between them. The CDR3 loop spans 14 amino acids. Germline V lookup: CDR1 MNHEY, CDR2 SVGAGI. CDR3 sequence: CASQDSSYNSPLHF. As DNA, the CDR3 is TGTGCCAGCCAGGACAGCTCCTATAATTCACCCCTCCACTTT.

This clonotype was counted only a few times. The chain couples TRBV30 to TRBJ1-1; D may be TRBD1 (6 bases). Trimming shortened V by 3 bases and J by 4 bases, and 12 bases separated the two germline ends. From germline, CDR1 is GTSNPN and CDR2 SVGIG (reference sequence). CDR3 length: 13 residues. CDR3 loop: CAWRGDRSTEAFF. In DNA form, the CDR3 reads TGTGCCTGGAGGGGCGACAGGTCCACTGAAGCTTTCTTT.

The table lists this clonotype with a few counts. This chain connects TRBV7-9 to TRBJ1-2, with TRBD1 as a possible D gene (5 bases). The germline V gene has CDR1 SEHNR and CDR2 FQNEAQ (reference sequence). This CDR3 is built from 13 residues. V dropped 1 base and J dropped 7 bases, with 10 bases sitting between them. Here the CDR3 DNA reads TGTGCCAGCAGCTTAGGACAGACCAGTGGCTACACCTTC. Translation: CASSLGQTSGYTF.

The chain recombines TRBV7-8 with TRBJ1-2; D might be TRBD1 (6 bases). CDR1 is SGHVS, CDR2 FQNEAQ, per germline. The V end lost 5 bases, the J end lost 8 bases, and 21 bases lay between the germline ends. This CDR3 contains 15 residues. The CDR3 reads CASSLHGGAAFGYTF. CDR3 coding DNA: TGTGCCAGCAGCCTCCACGGGGGGGCCGCCTTCGGCTACACCTTC.

The J gene is TRBJ2-1, the V gene TRBV5-6, with 7 bases that match TRBD2. V was clipped by 3 bases and J by 5 bases; unmatched bases: 8. The CDR3 totals 15 residues. Germline V gene data show CDR1 as SGHDT and CDR2 as YYEEEE. This CDR3 is CASSSLAATHNEQFF. DNA of the CDR3: TGTGCCAGCAGCTCGCTAGCGGCGACCCACAATGAGCAGTTCTTC. The full variable domain, its missing parts supplied by reference TRBV5-6 and TRBJ2-1, is DAGVTQSPTHLIKTRGQQVTLRCSPKSGHDTVSWYQQALGQGPQFIFQYYEEEERQRGNFPDRFSGHQFPNYSSELNVNALLLGDSALYLCASSSLAATHNEQFFGPGTRLTVL.

V and J are TRBV20-1 and TRBJ2-7, with 7 bases matching TRBD2. V gave up 7 bases and J gave up 5 bases; unmatched junction bases: 14. This CDR3 has 14 residues. CDR1 and CDR2 from the germline V gene are DFQATT and SNEGSKA (reference sequence). CDR3 sequence (DNA): TGCAGTGTCAGTCGATCGGGAGGCGTTCACGAGCAGTACTTC. Translated, it gives CSVSRSGGVHEQYF.

This clonotype has ten or more counts. The chain recombines TRBV6-5 with TRBJ2-1; TRBD2 aligns across 12 bases. The CDR3 is made up of 15 amino acids. Germline V lookup: CDR1 MNHEY, CDR2 SVGAGI. The trim removed 7 bases at V and 10 bases at J, leaving 11 bases unmatched. CDR3 nucleotides: TGTGCCAGCAAGGTTCTAGCGGGAGGGCCTGGAGAGCAGTTCTTC. Encoded protein: CASKVLAGGPGEQFF.

The chain has TRBV5-1 and TRBJ2-1; perhaps TRBD2 as D (5 bases). CDR1 and CDR2 from the germline V gene are SGHRS and YFSETQ. V was shortened by 5 bases and J by 7 bases, with 19 bases between the two germline ends. This CDR3 has 15 amino acids. The CDR3 region is CASSPIGVIGNEQFF. The DNA of the CDR3 is TGCGCCAGCAGTCCCATCGGGGTGATAGGAAATGAGCAGTTCTTC. Based on the CDR3 plus reference TRBV5-1 and TRBJ2-1, the full variable domain is KAGVTQTPRYLIKTRGQQVTLSCSPISGHRSVSWYQQTPGQGLQFLFEYFSETQRNKGNFPGRFSGRQFSNSRSEMNVSTLELGDSALYLCASSPIGVIGNEQFFGPGTRLTVL.

The genes are TRBV6-1 and TRBJ2-3; D perhaps matches TRBD2 (5 bases). V lost 7 bases and J 1 base, leaving 12 bases between the germline ends. Germline V lookup: CDR1 MNHNS, CDR2 SASEGT. The CDR3 loop spans 14 amino acids. The CDR3, as DNA: TGTGCCAGCAAAGAACTAGTAGGCACAGATACGCAGTATTTT. It codes for CASKELVGTDTQYF.

This clonotype has ten or more counts. The V call is TRBV7-6, the J call TRBJ1-4; D unresolved. The CDR3 totals 15 residues. Trimming shortened V by 5 bases and J by 3 bases, and 13 bases separated the two germline ends. Germline assignment: CDR1 SGHVS and CDR2 FNYEAQ. The CDR3 reads CASSPGLLANEKLFF. The CDR3 DNA reads as TGTGCCAGCAGCCCAGGACTACTGGCTAATGAAAAACTGTTTTTT.

Only a few counts were recorded for this clonotype. The chain uses TRBV27 and TRBJ2-1, with 8 bases fitting TRBD1. The CDR3 is 14 residues long. CDR1 is MNHEY and CDR2 is SMNVEV in the germline V gene (reference sequence). Unmatched junction bases numbered 4, after V lost 2 bases and J lost 7 bases. CDR3 residues: CASSLGQGANEQFF. DNA of the CDR3: TGTGCCAGCAGTTTAGGTCAGGGGGCAAATGAGCAGTTCTTC.

This clonotype has a count of ten or more. The chain links TRBV7-2 to TRBJ2-3, with 8 bases lining up with TRBD2. The junction had 1 base not matched to a gene; V was cut back by 1 base and J by 1 base. The CDR3 loop spans 15 amino acids. From germline, CDR1 is SGHTA and CDR2 FQGNSA. CDR3 coding DNA: TGTGCCAGCAGCTTAGAGACTAGCGGCACAGATACGCAGTATTTT. This sequence encodes CASSLETSGTDTQYF.

The chain is built from TRBV6-2 or TRBV6-3 and TRBJ1-1, with D unresolved. Germline CDR1 is MNHEY and CDR2 is SVGEGT. Deletions cut 5 bases from V and 1 base from J, with 17 bases between. CDR3 size: 16 residues. The CDR3 here is CASSPPRKAQNTEAFF. The CDR3 DNA reads as TGTGCCAGCAGTCCCCCTCGAAAGGCCCAGAACACTGAAGCTTTCTTT.

V is TRBV21-1 and J is TRBJ2-3; whether TRBD1, the table's D call, matches the DNA was not checked. TRBV21-1 is tagged as a pseudogene. CDR3 length: 17 amino acids. This CDR3 is CASSSRRGTGGTDTQYF. DNA for the CDR3: TGTGCCAGCAGCTCCCGGAGGGGGACAGGGGGTACAGATACGCAGTATTTT.

This CDR3 reads CATARREGRKDTQYF. As DNA, the CDR3 is TGTGCCACCGCACGGAGGGAAGGGAGGAAAGATACGCAGTATTTT. The V call is TRBV15, the J call TRBJ2-3, with D possibly matching TRBD2 (6 bases). V was clipped by 8 bases and J by 5 bases, with 20 bases between them. This CDR3 is 15 amino acids long. Germline V CDR1 and CDR2: LNHNV, YYDKDF (reference sequence).

This clonotype was observed at least ten times. The genes are TRBV28 and TRBJ1-4, with TRBD1 identical over 7 bases. The CDR3 is 15 residues long. V dropped 2 bases and J dropped 3; count of bases not matched to a gene: 3. Germline V gives CDR1 MDHEN, CDR2 SYDVKM. CDR3 nucleotides: TGTGCCAGCAGTTTACTCGGGACAGCTAATGAAAAACTGTTTTTT. Amino acids: CASSLLGTANEKLFF. The complete variable domain, with remaining parts taken from reference TRBV28 and TRBJ1-4, reads DVKVTQSSRYLVKRTGEKVFLECVQDMDHENMFWYRQDPGLGLRLIYFSYDVKMKEKGDIPEGYSVSREKKERFSLILESASTNQTSMYLCASSLLGTANEKLFFGSGTQLSVL.

This chain connects TRBV27 to TRBJ2-5; 7 bases are shared with TRBD1. The germline CDR1 and CDR2 sequences are MNHEY and SMNVEV (reference sequence). V dropped 5 bases and J dropped 4; count of bases not matched to a gene: 7. There are 14 residues in the CDR3. CDR3 coding DNA: TGTGCCAGCAGTCCTCGGACAGGCCGAGAGACCCAGTACTTC. Encoded protein: CASSPRTGRETQYF.

There are a few counts of this clonotype. The chain recombines TRBV29-1 with TRBJ2-2; the D gene is possibly TRBD2 (5 bases). Germline V CDR1 and CDR2: SQVTM, ANQGSEA. The CDR3 consists of 12 residues. The V end lost 5 bases, the J end lost 4 bases, and 8 bases lay between the germline ends. The CDR3 sequence is CSVNAGTGELFF. The CDR3 bases are TGCAGCGTTAATGCGGGCACCGGGGAGCTGTTTTTT.